This TCR beta chain stems from a study of cytomegalovirus exposure and HLA in healthy donors. As for the study in general: An analysis done earlier identified almost 120 million unique TCR beta sequences from about 179 million T cells.

The primer mix had 60 Vbeta and 13 Jbeta primers. Sequenced by immunoSEQ multiplex PCR; TCRdb stores in-frame clones only, minus some. This repertoire comprises tens of thousands of clones; its ten largest clones make up 1.5% to 2%. The source material was PBMCs. The TCR comes from a woman aged 30 to 39 in good health and CMV-seronegative.

CDR3 nucleotides: TGTGCCAGTAGTACGCGGGACAGGGGGCTGGTTACTGAAGCTTTCTTT. It yields the protein CASSTRDRGLVTEAFF. This rearrangement joins TRBV19 to TRBJ1-1, with 12 bases matching TRBD1. CDR1 is LNHDA and CDR2 is SQIVND in the germline V gene (reference sequence). This CDR3 region has 16 residues. After removal of 4 bases from V and 5 bases from J, the junction contained 8 bases not matched to a gene. The full variable domain, in which reference TRBV19 and TRBJ1-1 provide the parts outside the CDR3, is DGGITQSPKYLFRKEGQNVTLSCEQNLNHDAMYWYRQDPGQGLRLIYYSQIVNDFQKGDIAEGYSVSREKKESFPLTVTSAQKNPTAFYLCASSTRDRGLVTEAFFGQGTRLTVV.